The 28 T cell receptor beta chains listed next were all sequenced from one sample in a study of blood T cell repertoires in COVID-19. Measured with immunoSEQ multiplex PCR; TCRdb has only the in-frame clones, and not every one. The sample gives about 41,000 clones, more than 75% of which show up once; roughly a quarter is in the top ten. Sequenced material: peripheral blood. These receptors were collected from a man older than 75 with acute or convalescent COVID-19.

This clone was recorded a few times. V is TRBV4-1 and J is TRBJ2-1; 16 bases are a match to TRBD2. Per the germline V gene, CDR1 is MGHRA and CDR2 is YSYEKL. The CDR3 contains 17 residues. The V segment lost 0 bases and the J segment 6 bases; nucleotides outside the gene matches: 2. The CDR3 loop is CASSQEGTSGGANEQFF. CDR3 coding DNA: TGCGCCAGCAGCCAAGAGGGGACTAGCGGGGGGGCCAATGAGCAGTTCTTC.

This clone has more than one count but fewer than ten. This chain uses TRBV7-9 with TRBJ1-1, with TRBD1 matching 7 bases. With V trimmed by 6 bases and J by 1 base, 5 bases remained unmatched. Germline V CDR1 and CDR2: SEHNR, FQNEAQ (reference sequence). This CDR3 comprises 14 residues. Here the CDR3 DNA reads TGTGCCAGCAGATTTGGACAGGCGAACACTGAAGCTTTCTTT. Its protein is CASRFGQANTEAFF. The full variable domain, its missing parts supplied by reference TRBV7-9 and TRBJ1-1, is DTGVSQNPRHKITKRGQNVTFRCDPISEHNRLYWYRQTLGQGPEFLTYFQNEAQLEKSRLLSDRFSAERPKGSFSTLEIQRTEQGDSAMYLCASRFGQANTEAFFGQGTRLTVV.

The V call is TRBV5-4, the J call TRBJ1-6, with a possible D match to TRBD1 (5 bases). The CDR3 runs 14 residues. Germline CDR1 reads SGHNT; CDR2 reads YYREEE (reference sequence). Trimming removed 3 bases at V and 4 bases at J, with 8 bases between. The CDR3 DNA reads as TGTGCCAGCAGCTCGGAGGGGTATAATTCACCCCTCCACTTT. It specifies CASSSEGYNSPLHF.

The chain links TRBV11-2 to TRBJ1-2; no reliable D call. This CDR3 is 13 amino acids long. Looked up from germline, CDR1 is SGHAT and CDR2 is FQNNGV. V was pared by 5 bases and J by 8 bases, with 15 bases between. The CDR3 loop is CASSVAAAAGYTF. In DNA form, the CDR3 reads TGTGCCAGCAGCGTGGCGGCAGCCGCGGGCTACACCTTC.

The rearrangement joins TRBV11-2 to TRBJ1-3; D is ambiguous. Trimming pared 5 bases from V and 4 bases from J, leaving 15 bases between. The germline V gene encodes CDR1 SGHAT and CDR2 FQNNGV. The CDR3 is 15 residues long. CDR3 bases: TGTGCCAGCAGCGCGGACTTGGAGAGGGGAAACACCATATATTTT. Amino acid sequence: CASSADLERGNTIYF.

The chain is built from TRBV12-1 and TRBJ2-3; the listed D gene, TRBD2, was not tested against the DNA. TRBV12-1 is recorded as a pseudogene. The CDR3 extends over 16 amino acids. The CDR3 is CASSPPLAGFPDTQYF. DNA of the CDR3: TGTGCCAGCAGCCCCCCGTTGGCGGGGTTCCCAGATACGCAGTATTTT.

This chain joins TRBV2 and TRBJ1-1; TRBD1 aligns across 7 bases. Trimming removed 7 bases from V and 6 bases from J; junction bases left unmatched: 14. This CDR3 comprises 15 residues. CDR1 is SNHLY and CDR2 is FYNNEI in the germline V gene. The CDR3 DNA is TGTGCCAGCACCACGGACAGGCACGCGATAGCTGAAGCTTTCTTT. As protein: CASTTDRHAIAEAFF.

The chain couples TRBV14 to TRBJ1-1; weak D call: TRBD1 (5 bases). The CDR3 is made up of 14 amino acids. The V gene lost 4 bases and the J gene lost 3 bases, with 12 bases spanning the gap. CDR1 is SGHDN, CDR2 FVKESK, per germline. Here the CDR3 DNA reads TGTGCCAGCAGCCGCTTGGGGGGGGACACTGAAGCTTTCTTT. Translating it yields CASSRLGGDTEAFF.

J is TRBJ2-4 and V is TRBV18, with D possibly TRBD1 on 5 matching bases. Deletions cut 2 bases from V and 6 bases from J, with 14 bases between. The CDR3 sequence is 15 residues long. Germline CDR1 is KGHSH and CDR2 is LQKENI. CDR3 sequence reads: CASSPFAIQGNIQYF. CDR3 DNA sequence: TGTGCCAGCTCACCATTTGCAATTCAGGGAAACATTCAGTACTTC.

This chain joins TRBV2 and TRBJ1-5; unclear D gene. Trimming shortened V by 6 bases and J by 2 bases, and 14 bases separated the two germline ends. The CDR3 consists of 15 residues. Looked up from germline, CDR1 is SNHLY and CDR2 is FYNNEI. The CDR3 loop is CASSPLGRGNQPQHF. CDR3 bases: TGTGCCAGCAGCCCTCTTGGTCGGGGCAATCAGCCCCAGCATTTT.

The V call is TRBV5-1, the J call TRBJ2-1, with TRBD2 identical over 10 bases. After removal of 0 bases from V and 5 bases from J, the junction contained 2 bases not matched to a gene. Germline CDR1 and CDR2: SGHRS and YFSETQ. The CDR3 totals 15 residues. The CDR3 reads CASSLALAGDNEQFF. Written as DNA, the CDR3 is TGCGCCAGCAGCTTGGCCCTAGCGGGAGACAATGAGCAGTTCTTC.

The chain combines TRBV6-5 with TRBJ1-6; D might be TRBD1 (6 bases). This CDR3 has 15 amino acids. Germline CDR1 and CDR2: MNHEY and SVGAGI. V shed 0 bases and J shed 7 bases, with 10 bases lying between them. DNA for the CDR3: TGTGCCAGCAGTTACTCTCGAACAGGGAATTCACCCCTCCACTTT. This sequence encodes CASSYSRTGNSPLHF.

This chain's CDR3 is CASSRGDLAPNEQFF. The CDR3 nucleotides are TGCGCCAGCAGCCGAGGGGACTTAGCCCCCAATGAGCAGTTCTTC. The chain links TRBV5-1 to TRBJ2-1, with D tentatively TRBD2 (6 bases). This CDR3 has 15 residues. V lost 4 bases and J 6 bases, leaving 17 bases between the germline ends. The germline V gene encodes CDR1 SGHRS and CDR2 YFSETQ.

V usage is TRBV11-2 and J usage is TRBJ2-1; the match to TRBD2 covers 15 bases. Germline trimming cut 3 bases from V and 6 bases from J; bases unmatched to any gene: 9. Germline CDR1 and CDR2: SGHAT and FQNNGV. The CDR3 spans 18 residues. CDR3 in DNA: TGTGCCAGCAGCTTGGGGACTAGCGGGGGGCGGTCCATCAATGAGCAGTTCTTC. This sequence encodes CASSLGTSGGRSINEQFF.

The rearrangement links TRBV27 to TRBJ2-1, with 10 bases lining up with TRBD1. V was clipped by 4 bases and J by 8 bases; unmatched bases: 5. CDR1 and CDR2 (germline): MNHEY, SMNVEV (reference sequence). This CDR3 contains 14 residues. CDR3 in amino acids: CASSSGQGRDEQFF. As DNA, the CDR3 is TGTGCCAGCAGTTCGGGACAGGGGAGGGATGAGCAGTTCTTC.

The chain recombines TRBV24-1 with TRBJ2-3, with 7 bases matching TRBD2. Trimming cost V 3 bases and J 6 bases; bases outside gene matches: 8. The CDR3 length is 15 residues. Germline CDR1 reads KGHDR; CDR2 reads SFDVKD. CDR3 amino acids: CATSDIAGRVDTQYF. For the CDR3, the DNA is TGTGCCACCAGTGATATAGCGGGTCGGGTGGATACGCAGTATTTT.

The V gene is TRBV4-1, the J gene TRBJ2-5, with 7 bases that match TRBD2. The length of the CDR3 is 13 residues. V lost 6 bases to trimming and J lost 8 bases; unmatched junction nucleotides: 9. Germline V lookup: CDR1 MGHRA, CDR2 YSYEKL. CDR3 sequence reads: CASSRIPSGTQYF. The CDR3 nucleotides are TGCGCCAGCAGTCGTATTCCTAGCGGAACCCAGTACTTC.

This clone is a singleton in its sample. This chain links TRBV3-1 (or the pseudogene TRBV3-2) with TRBJ1-4; D may be TRBD1 (6 bases). Germline V gives CDR1 LGHDT, CDR2 YNNKEL (reference sequence). This CDR3 is 14 amino acids long. V was clipped by 4 bases and J by 5 bases, with 11 bases between them. The CDR3 DNA reads TGTGCCAGCAGCCGCAGGGGATCCAATGAAAAACTGTTTTTT. Encoded protein: CASSRRGSNEKLFF.

The chain has TRBV5-5 and TRBJ1-2, with 7 bases fitting TRBD1. The junction had 10 bases not matched to a gene; V was cut back by 0 bases and J by 8 bases. The V gene's germline CDR1 is SGHKS and CDR2 YYEKEE (reference sequence). The CDR3 extends over 15 amino acids. CDR3 loop: CASSLGQGVYGGYTF. The CDR3 DNA is TGTGCCAGCAGCTTGGGACAGGGAGTCTATGGAGGCTACACCTTC.

This chain uses TRBV5-4 with TRBJ2-5; 8 positions match TRBD2. Germline V lookup: CDR1 SGHNT, CDR2 YYREEE (reference sequence). CDR3 size: 16 residues. V shed 0 bases, J shed 5 bases, and the junction held 9 bases outside the gene matches. The CDR3 coding sequence is TGTGCCAGCAGCTTGGCGTTAAGCGGGAGCGGGGAGACCCAGTACTTC. It is translated as CASSLALSGSGETQYF. Full variable domain (rest looked up from reference TRBV5-4 and TRBJ2-5): ETGVTQSPTHLIKTRGQQVTLRCSSQSGHNTVSWYQQALGQGPQFIFQYYREEENGRGNFPPRFSGLQFPNYSSELNVNALELDDSALYLCASSLALSGSGETQYFGPGTRLLVL.

This clone occurred a few times. The chain combines TRBV7-2 with TRBJ1-1, with 7 nucleotides matching TRBD1. The CDR3 is 15 residues long. V was clipped by 0 bases and J by 0 bases; unmatched bases: 1. CDR1 is SGHTA and CDR2 is FQGNSA in the germline V gene. The CDR3 loop reads CASSLAGQLNTEAFF. CDR3 bases: TGTGCCAGCAGCTTAGCGGGACAGCTGAACACTGAAGCTTTCTTT. Full variable domain (missing parts from reference TRBV7-2 and TRBJ1-1): GAGVSQSPSNKVTEKGKDVELRCDPISGHTALYWYRQSLGQGLEFLIYFQGNSAPDKSGLPSDRFSAERTGGSVSTLTIQRTQQEDSAVYLCASSLAGQLNTEAFFGQGTRLTVV.

CDR3 residues: CASSLEQVHNSPLHF. The CDR3 DNA sequence: TGCGCCAGCAGCTTGGAGCAGGTTCATAATTCACCCCTCCACTTT. The V and J genes are TRBV5-1 and TRBJ1-6; no clear D. Trimming removed 0 bases at V and 5 bases at J, with 9 bases between. The V gene's germline CDR1 is SGHRS and CDR2 YFSETQ. CDR3 length: 15 amino acids.

The chain recombines TRBV7-2 with TRBJ2-3; TRBD2 agrees at 7 bases. This CDR3 has 14 amino acids. Germline V gives CDR1 SGHTA, CDR2 FQGNSA. Trimming cost V 5 bases and J 2 bases; bases outside gene matches: 4. The CDR3 sequence: CASSRGGATDTQYF. DNA of the CDR3: TGTGCCAGCAGCCGCGGGGGAGCCACAGATACGCAGTATTTT.

The chain is built from TRBV5-1 and TRBJ2-1; the match to TRBD2 covers 10 bases. The germline V gene has CDR1 SGHRS and CDR2 YFSETQ. J lost 10 bases, V lost 2 bases, and 15 bases had no gene match. The CDR3 is 17 residues long. The chain's CDR3 is CASSLGTLAGVSGEQFF. CDR3 nucleotides: TGCGCCAGCAGCTTAGGGACCCTAGCGGGAGTCTCTGGGGAGCAGTTCTTC.

The chain has TRBV6-5 and TRBJ1-1; weak D call: TRBD1 (5 bases). The CDR3 loop spans 14 amino acids. The germline V gene encodes CDR1 MNHEY and CDR2 SVGAGI. V lost 6 bases and J 4 bases, leaving 15 bases between the germline ends. The CDR3 loop reads CASSPSSRGTEAFF. DNA of the CDR3: TGTGCCAGCAGCCCGTCCTCAAGGGGCACTGAAGCTTTCTTT.

This chain joins TRBV11-2 and TRBJ2-5; D not certain. Trimming stripped 3 bases from V and 7 bases from J, with 12 bases between. The CDR3 loop spans 13 amino acids. Per germline, CDR1 SGHAT and CDR2 FQNNGV. CDR3 region: CASSLEPAATQYF. The CDR3 bases are TGTGCCAGCAGCTTGGAACCCGCGGCGACCCAGTACTTC.

This clone was recorded once. This chain uses TRBV29-1 with TRBJ2-7, with 10 bases that match TRBD1. Losses at the gene ends were 4 bases for V and 4 bases for J; bases not matched to a gene: 7. The CDR3 loop spans 14 amino acids. The germline gives CDR1 SQVTM, CDR2 ANQGSEA. CDR3 region: CSVGRGQGLYEQYF. CDR3 sequence (DNA): TGCAGCGTTGGTAGGGGACAGGGGTTATACGAGCAGTACTTC.

This clone has just a few counts. The chain carries TRBV2 and TRBJ2-7, with TRBD2 matching 13 bases. The CDR3 has 17 residues. The trim removed 0 bases at V and 3 bases at J, leaving 5 bases unmatched. CDR1 is SNHLY, CDR2 FYNNEI, per germline. The chain's CDR3 is CASSEAFGLAGDYEQYF. DNA for the CDR3: TGTGCCAGCAGTGAAGCCTTTGGACTAGCGGGAGACTACGAGCAGTACTTC.